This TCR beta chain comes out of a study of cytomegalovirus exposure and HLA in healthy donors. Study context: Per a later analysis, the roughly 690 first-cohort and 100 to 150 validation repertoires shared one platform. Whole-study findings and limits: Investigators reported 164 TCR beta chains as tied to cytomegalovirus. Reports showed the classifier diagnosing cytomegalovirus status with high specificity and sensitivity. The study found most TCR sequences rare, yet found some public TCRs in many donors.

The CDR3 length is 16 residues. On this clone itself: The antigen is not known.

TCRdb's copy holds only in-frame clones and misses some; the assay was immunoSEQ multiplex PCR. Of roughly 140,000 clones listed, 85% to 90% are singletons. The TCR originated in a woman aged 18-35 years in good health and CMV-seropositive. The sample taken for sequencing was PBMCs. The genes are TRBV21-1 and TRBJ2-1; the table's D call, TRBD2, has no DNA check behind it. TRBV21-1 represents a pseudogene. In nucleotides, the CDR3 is TGTGCCAGCAGCAAAGCTACCAGCGGGAGTTACAATGAGCAGTTCTTC. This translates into CASSKATSGSYNEQFF.